Listed below are T cell receptor beta chains from one sample, sequenced in a study of blood T cell repertoires in COVID-19. TCRdb keeps only in-frame clones here, not all; method: immunoSEQ multiplex PCR. The data hold about 270,000 clones, with 75% to 90% observed a single time. The sample comprised peripheral blood. The receptor source for this set is a woman aged 70-85 years with COVID-19, enrolled during active disease. The CDR3 runs from the conserved cysteine through the conserved F or W. A D gene is named only where the DNA matches it firmly. Some rows mark clone size as missing; the rest say once, few, many or name a class of expanded clone.

j_gene	d_gene	v_gene	abundance	CDR3nt	CDR3aa
TRBJ1-2	TRBD1	TRBV24-1	few	TGTGCCACCAGTGAGAGGCCCGGGACAGGAAGCCTCTATGGCTACACCTTC	CATSERPGTGSLYGYTF
TRBJ1-5	-	TRBV28	-	TGTGCCAGCAGTTTGGCGGGGCAGCCCCAGCATTTT	CASSLAGQPQHF
TRBJ2-1	TRBD1	TRBV30	once	TGTGCCTGGAGTCGGGACAGGGACAAGGATGAGCAGTTCTTC	CAWSRDRDKDEQFF
TRBJ2-1	-	TRBV10-1	few	TGCGCCAGCAGTGAAGAGCGTACCTCCTACAATGAGCAGTTCTTC	CASSEERTSYNEQFF
TRBJ1-5	-	TRBV28	-	TGTGCCAGCAGTCGGGACAACGATAGCAATCAGCCCCAGCATTTT	CASSRDNDSNQPQHF
TRBJ1-1	TRBD1	TRBV2	once	TGTGCCAGCAGTGGGGGCAACAGGGGGCGACCGAACACTGAAGCTTTCTTT	CASSGGNRGRPNTEAFF
TRBJ1-3	TRBD1	TRBV28	-	TGTGCCAGCAGTCTCTGGACAGGAGTCTCTGGAAACACCATATATTTT	CASSLWTGVSGNTIYF
TRBJ2-4	TRBD1	TRBV27	-	TGTGCCAGCAGTTTAAGGGGGACAGGGGGTACAAACATTCAGTACTTC	CASSLRGTGGTNIQYF
TRBJ1-5	TRBD1	TRBV24-1	-	TGTGCCACCAGTGACTCTGGACAGGGGGTGCCCCAGCATTTT	CATSDSGQGVPQHF
TRBJ2-4	-	TRBV19	-	TGTGCCAGTAGTCCGCGGGGTCTTGACATTCAGTACTTC	CASSPRGLDIQYF
TRBJ1-5	-	TRBV11-2	-	TGTGCCAGCAGCTCTACAGATAGCAATCAGCCCCAGCATTTT	CASSSTDSNQPQHF
TRBJ2-3	TRBD2	TRBV29-1	-	TGCAGCGCCAAAGGACTAGCGGGGACTAGCACAGATACGCAGTATTTT	CSAKGLAGTSTDTQYF
TRBJ2-7	TRBD2	TRBV30	-	TGTGCCTGGAGCCCCCTGGGACTAACCTACGAGCAGTACTTC	CAWSPLGLTYEQYF
TRBJ1-4	-	TRBV6-1	once	TGTGCCAGCAGTGAAGACTGGGCAGGGACTAATGAAAAACTGTTTTTT	CASSEDWAGTNEKLFF
TRBJ1-6	-	TRBV4-1	-	TGCGCCAGCAGCCAAGATCCGAGAGGGAATTCACCCCTCCACTTT	CASSQDPRGNSPLHF
TRBJ2-3	TRBD2	TRBV5-1	-	TGCGCCAGCAGCAAACCGCGGGGGGACTCTAGCACAGATACGCAGTATTTT	CASSKPRGDSSTDTQYF
TRBJ1-2	-	TRBV29-1	-	TGCAGCGTCGTCGGGGGCTATGGCTACACCTTC	CSVVGGYGYTF
TRBJ1-2	-	TRBV9	-	TGTGCCAGCAGCCCCCCCTTAGTGTTAGCAGGGAACTATGGCTACACCTTC	CASSPPLVLAGNYGYTF
TRBJ1-4	TRBD1	TRBV27	-	TGTGCCAGCAGTCCCCGACCGGGACAGGGGGCTACTAATGAAAAACTGTTTTTT	CASSPRPGQGATNEKLFF
TRBJ1-2	-	TRBV7-2	-	TGTGCCAGCAGCGCAACAGACAGGTCCTACTATGGCTACACCTTC	CASSATDRSYYGYTF
TRBJ1-2	-	TRBV9	-	TGTGCCAGCAGCGTAGCCCAGGGGAACTATGGCTACACCTTC	CASSVAQGNYGYTF
TRBJ1-5	-	TRBV28	-	TGTGCCAGCACCCCAGGGCCGCGCGAGCCCCAGCATTTT	CASTPGPREPQHF
TRBJ2-5	-	TRBV6-6	-	TGTGCCAGCAGCCCTTGGACTACCCGACCGAAAGAGACCCAGTACTTC	CASSPWTTRPKETQYF
TRBJ1-4	-	TRBV5-1	few	TGCGCCAGCAGCTTCAGCACAGTTAATGAAAAACTGTTTTTT	CASSFSTVNEKLFF
TRBJ2-1	TRBD2	TRBV28	-	TGTGCCAGCAGCAGCGGACTAGCGGGGGCCCTCTGGCCACTTGAGCAGTTCTTC	CASSSGLAGALWPLEQFF
TRBJ1-2	-	TRBV7-3	once	TGTGCCAGCAGCTTTAACCAGGGGTCTGGCTACACCTTC	CASSFNQGSGYTF
TRBJ1-1	-	TRBV29-1	-	TGCAGCGTTGAGAGAACTGAAGCTTTCTTT	CSVERTEAFF
TRBJ2-3	-	TRBV5-6	-	TGTGCCAGCAGCACCGGGAGCCAACCCCAGTATTTT	CASSTGSQPQYF
TRBJ1-3	-	TRBV3-1/TRBV3-2	-	TGTGCCAGCAGCCAAGACGTCAGATCCTCTGGAAACACCATATATTTT	CASSQDVRSSGNTIYF
TRBJ2-3	-	TRBV5-1	-	TGCGCCAGCAGCCCCGGGTCGGATACGCAGTATTTT	CASSPGSDTQYF
TRBJ1-5	TRBD1	TRBV7-2	-	TGTGCCAGCAGCCCGGGGACAGGCAATCAGCCCCAGCATTTT	CASSPGTGNQPQHF
TRBJ1-2	-	TRBV29-1	-	TGCAGCGTTGACAGGGGAGCTAACTATGGCTACACCTTC	CSVDRGANYGYTF
TRBJ1-1	-	TRBV30	-	TGTGCCTGGAGTGCCACAGGGTTTGAAGCTTTCTTT	CAWSATGFEAFF
TRBJ1-1	-	TRBV7-2	-	TGTGCCAGCAGCTTAGTGGGGAGGGAAACTGAAGCTTTCTTT	CASSLVGRETEAFF
TRBJ1-2	TRBD1	TRBV18	-	TGTGCCAGCTCACCTGGGACAGGGAATGGCTACACCTTC	CASSPGTGNGYTF
TRBJ1-2	TRBD1	TRBV4-3	-	TGCGCCAGCAGCCCTCACGGGACAGGGGCGCAGGGCTACACCTTC	CASSPHGTGAQGYTF
TRBJ2-2	-	TRBV5-6	once	TGTGCCAGCAGCTTGTACCGACAGGCCTTCTCCACCGGGGAGCTGTTTTTT	CASSLYRQAFSTGELFF
TRBJ1-2	-	TRBV6-4	-	TGTGCCAGCAGTGAAGGGGAGACAGGCTTGTGGGGCTACACCTTC	CASSEGETGLWGYTF